The clone carrying this TCR beta chain has a handful of counts. Its cognate antigen is unknown. CDR3 length: 17 residues. Germline assignment: CDR1 SGHRS and CDR2 YFSETQ. The junction had 9 bases not matched to a gene; V was cut back by 4 bases and J by 5 bases. MiXCR was run by TCRdb on the RT-PCR reads, yielding one entry per CDR3 protein. This repertoire shows around 580,000 distinct CDR3 sequences, 11% to 15% found once; its top ten account for roughly 11%. The sample is drawn from a study of response to subunit inactivated influenza vaccine. Study-level results: Authors proposed each seasonal influenza vaccination draws in few new T cells.

The sequencing used PBMCs from blood, collected roughly 12 days after vaccination. The origin of this receptor is a man aged 50 or older who received an inactivated influenza vaccine. The rearrangement joins TRBV5-1 to TRBJ2-2; 12 bases are shared with TRBD2. This CDR3 is CASSPLPGLAGTGELFF. Here the CDR3 DNA reads TGCGCCAGCAGCCCCCTACCAGGACTAGCGGGGACCGGGGAGCTGTTTTTT.